This entry features one T cell receptor beta chain sequence. Trimming pared 1 base from V and 0 bases from J, leaving 13 bases between. The CDR3 has 16 amino acids. CDR1 and CDR2 (germline): SGHVS, FQNEAQ. Naivety among CD8 cells was defined by CD45RO negativity and positive CCR7 selection, thereby excluding terminally differentiated effector memory CD45RA+ cells. Libraries were prepared by immunoSEQ multiplex PCR; TCRdb keeps only in-frame clonotypes and omits some of them. This sample yields about 2 million clones, of which approximately 94% are seen a single time; 1% to 1.5% belongs to the top ten. This sample stems from a study of shared clonotypes between healthy human individuals.

The chain recombines TRBV7-8 with TRBJ2-7, with D possibly matching TRBD1 (5 bases). The TCR sequence derives from a man younger than 35 in good health. The specimen was naive CD8+ T cells sorted from blood. For the CDR3, the DNA is TGTGCCAGCAGCTTAGGTTCAGGGTTGCCCTCCTACGAGCAGTACTTC. Its translation is CASSLGSGLPSYEQYF.